One sample yielded the 30 T cell receptor beta chains listed below, sequenced in a study of shared clonotypes between healthy human individuals. The protocol was immunoSEQ multiplex PCR, while the TCRdb copy is restricted to in-frame clones and leaves out a portion. The sample contains about 560,000 clones, around 78% of which appear only once. The source material was PBMCs. These TCRs come from a woman aged 40 to 50 in good health. Some clones in this sample may be carry-over from other donors' samples.

This rearrangement joins TRBV5-1 to TRBJ2-1; 11 bases are shared with TRBD2. The V and J ends lost 4 bases and 5 bases, in that order; junction bases with no gene match: 8. From germline, CDR1 is SGHRS and CDR2 YFSETQ. The CDR3 sequence is 16 residues long. This chain's CDR3 is CASSGTSGSWDNEQFF. The CDR3, as DNA: TGCGCCAGCAGCGGAACTAGCGGGAGTTGGGACAATGAGCAGTTCTTC.

V gene TRBV11-2 combines with J gene TRBJ1-4; no definite D call. This CDR3 has 14 amino acids. Germline CDR1 and CDR2: SGHAT and FQNNGV. V was clipped by 5 bases and J by 2 bases, with 9 bases between them. CDR3 DNA: TGTGCCAGCAGCAAAGGAGTGACTAATGAAAAACTGTTTTTT. Its translation: CASSKGVTNEKLFF.

As regards this clone: A far more abundant clone sits one base away, making this likely a read error. The V and J genes are TRBV29-1 and TRBJ2-7; the D gene is possibly TRBD2 (8 bases). The J call is uncertain, as TRBJ2-5 better fits the DNA end. Germline CDR1 reads SQVTM; CDR2 reads ANQGSEA. The CDR3 totals 12 residues. The CDR3 region is CGGGTAQETQYF. Written as DNA, the CDR3 is TGCGGCGGGGGGACAGCCCAAGAGACCCAGTACTTC.

Concerning this clone itself: It may be a read error: a sequence one base away is much more abundant. The CDR3 DNA follows: TGTGCCAGCAGTTTCCCGCGGGAGAGCCTTAGTACCCCCAAAAACATTCAGTACTTC. As protein: CASSFPRESLSTPKNIQYF. V gene TRBV7-9 combines with J gene TRBJ2-4; 7 bases align to TRBD2. CDR3 length equals 19 residues. V lost 6 bases to trimming and J lost 2 bases; unmatched junction nucleotides: 19. Germline values: CDR1 SEHNR, CDR2 FQNEAQ (reference sequence).

The CDR3 DNA reads as TGCGCCAGCAGCTTGGCCGTTCGGACCTCCTACAATGAGCAGTTCTTC. Amino acid sequence: CASSLAVRTSYNEQFF. V and J are TRBV5-1 and TRBJ2-1, with D hard to call. V was shortened by 0 bases and J by 0 bases, with 10 bases between the two germline ends. Germline V gene sequence: CDR1 SGHRS, CDR2 YFSETQ. The CDR3 is made up of 16 amino acids. Complete variable domain (other parts from reference TRBV5-1 and TRBJ2-1): KAGVTQTPRYLIKTRGQQVTLSCSPISGHRSVSWYQQTPGQGLQFLFEYFSETQRNKGNFPGRFSGRQFSNSRSEMNVSTLELGDSALYLCASSLAVRTSYNEQFFGPGTRLTVL.

The CDR3 protein is CASSLAGGSGNQPQHF. CDR3 DNA: TGTGCCAGCAGCTTAGCAGGGGGCTCAGGCAATCAGCCCCAGCATTTT. The chain couples TRBV7-2 to TRBJ1-5; 7 positions match TRBD1. This CDR3 spans 16 amino acids. The J segment lost 2 bases and the V segment lost 0 bases, leaving 4 bases of the junction unmatched. From germline, CDR1 is SGHTA and CDR2 FQGNSA.

Note on this clone: A read error is likely here: a far larger clone is one base away. The chain joins TRBV30 to TRBJ2-5; no firm D call. Germline V lookup: CDR1 GTSNPN, CDR2 SVGIG (reference sequence). V lost 0 bases, J lost 10 bases, and 15 bases lay in between. This CDR3 spans 13 amino acids. In nucleotides, the CDR3 is TGTGCCTGGAGTGTCGGCTTAGAAGGGATCCAGTACTTC. Its translation: CAWSVGLEGIQYF.

The chain has TRBV27 and TRBJ1-1; a weak D match, TRBD1 (5 bases). With 8 bases removed from V and 4 bases from J, the gap between germline ends came to 14 bases. CDR3 length: 13 residues. Germline CDR1 is MNHEY and CDR2 is SMNVEV (reference sequence). The CDR3 DNA sequence: TGTGCCAGCGGGGACCGTCAAGGCACTGAAGCTTTCTTT. This encodes CASGDRQGTEAFF.

The chain is built from TRBV19 and TRBJ2-7, with TRBD1 identical over 11 bases. V dropped 3 bases and J dropped 3; count of bases not matched to a gene: 4. Germline V gives CDR1 LNHDA, CDR2 SQIVND (reference sequence). CDR3 length: 15 residues. The CDR3 loop reads CASSMRTGGRYEQYF. CDR3 DNA sequence: TGTGCCAGTAGTATGCGGACAGGGGGCCGCTACGAGCAGTACTTC. Full variable domain (remainder filled in from reference TRBV19 and TRBJ2-7): DGGITQSPKYLFRKEGQNVTLSCEQNLNHDAMYWYRQDPGQGLRLIYYSQIVNDFQKGDIAEGYSVSREKKESFPLTVTSAQKNPTAFYLCASSMRTGGRYEQYFGPGTRLTVT.

V and J are TRBV15 and TRBJ2-1; TRBD1 matches at 9 bases. CDR1 and CDR2 (germline): LNHNV, YYDKDF (reference sequence). The CDR3 is 17 residues long. V gave up 4 bases and J gave up 7 bases; unmatched junction bases: 14. DNA of the CDR3: TGTGCCACCAGCACAAGCCGGGGACAGGGAGACCGGAATGAGCAGTTCTTC. Protein product: CATSTSRGQGDRNEQFF.

This rearrangement joins TRBV14 to TRBJ2-5; possibly TRBD1 or TRBD2 for D (5 bases each). The CDR3 runs 14 residues. Germline V gives CDR1 SGHDN, CDR2 FVKESK. Deletions cut 4 bases from V and 1 base from J, with 10 bases between. The chain's CDR3 is CASSPSGRQETQYF. The CDR3 DNA follows: TGTGCCAGCAGCCCGTCGGGACGCCAAGAGACCCAGTACTTC.

This clone was counted a single time. The chain couples TRBV19 to TRBJ2-1; TRBD2 aligns across 13 bases. After removal of 4 bases from V and 4 bases from J, the junction contained 10 bases not matched to a gene. The CDR3 contains 18 residues. Germline V gene data show CDR1 as LNHDA and CDR2 as SQIVND (reference sequence). The CDR3 protein is CASSRWTSGRAGYNEQFF. The DNA of the CDR3 is TGTGCCAGTAGTAGGTGGACTAGCGGGAGAGCGGGATACAATGAGCAGTTCTTC.

The rearrangement uses TRBV18 and TRBJ2-2; maybe TRBD2 (6 bases). The CDR3 runs 16 residues. The V end lost 0 bases, the J end lost 5 bases, and 13 bases lay between the germline ends. Germline CDR1 reads KGHSH; CDR2 reads LQKENI. The CDR3 sequence: CASSPPSGAATGELFF. The CDR3 nucleotides are TGTGCCAGCTCACCACCTAGCGGAGCGGCTACCGGGGAGCTGTTTTTT.

The rearrangement joins TRBV5-1 to TRBJ1-2, with D hard to call. Between the trimmed V and J ends, which lost 1 base and 6 bases, there was a span of 10 bases. The CDR3 runs to 13 residues. The germline V gene encodes CDR1 SGHRS and CDR2 YFSETQ. The DNA of the CDR3 is TGCGCCAGCAGCTTGATGGGGAACAATGGCTACACCTTC. It specifies CASSLMGNNGYTF.

The V gene is TRBV7-3, the J gene TRBJ2-1; 8 nucleotides line up with TRBD2. The CDR3 has 15 residues. V lost 5 bases to trimming and J lost 9 bases; unmatched junction nucleotides: 12. Germline V lookup: CDR1 SGHTA, CDR2 FQGTGA. For the CDR3, the DNA is TGTGCCAGCAGCCCCCCCGGGACTAGGGACACTGAGCAGTTCTTC. This encodes CASSPPGTRDTEQFF.

This clone occurred once. This chain connects TRBV4-1 to TRBJ1-3, with TRBD1 identical over 9 bases. Germline-derived CDR1 and CDR2 are MGHRA and YSYEKL. The CDR3 is 20 amino acids. V lost 3 bases and J lost 0; bases outside the gene matches: 15. For the CDR3, the DNA is TGCGCCAGCAGCCAGTGGGCCGGGACAGGGAGAAAGGGCTCTGGAAACACCATATATTTT. It specifies CASSQWAGTGRKGSGNTIYF.

The chain is built from TRBV11-2 and TRBJ2-3; D is perhaps TRBD2 (5 bases). The CDR3 sequence is 16 residues long. Trimming cost V 5 bases and J 2 bases, with 17 bases left between them. Germline loops: CDR1 SGHAT, CDR2 FQNNGV. The CDR3 region has the DNA TGTGCCAGCAGCCCCGGCGCCCACGGGGACACAGATACGCAGTATTTT. Amino acids: CASSPGAHGDTDTQYF.

The V and J genes are TRBV30 and TRBJ1-6; 8 nucleotides line up with TRBD1. V lost 5 bases, J lost 10 bases, and 4 bases stayed unmatched. The CDR3 is 12 residues long. CDR1 is GTSNPN and CDR2 is SVGIG in the germline V gene (reference sequence). The CDR3 DNA reads TGTGCCTGGGACAGGGGTGGCTCACCCCTCCACTTT. It translates to CAWDRGGSPLHF.

The chain uses TRBV13 and TRBJ2-2, with D maybe TRBD1 (6 bases). V dropped 2 bases and J dropped 2 bases, with 12 bases sitting between them. This CDR3 comprises 16 residues. CDR1 is PRHDT and CDR2 is FYEKMQ in the germline V gene (reference sequence). DNA for the CDR3: TGTGCCAGCAGCTTAACAGGGCAAATAAACACCGGGGAGCTGTTTTTT. Encoded protein: CASSLTGQINTGELFF.

This clone was seen a handful of times. The junction differs from germline at one of its ends, possibly a read error. The J gene is TRBJ2-1, the V gene TRBV6-1, with D maybe TRBD1 (7 bases). This CDR3 comprises 14 residues. The germline CDR1 and CDR2 sequences are MNHNS and SASEGT. The CDR3: CASREAGGWNEQFF. The CDR3 region has the DNA TGTGCCAGCAGAGAAGCAGGGGGGTGGAATGAGCAGTTCTTC.

V is TRBV14 and J is TRBJ1-1; D is ambiguous. Germline V gene sequence: CDR1 SGHDN, CDR2 FVKESK. V was cut by 5 bases and J by 4 bases, with 11 bases left in between. The CDR3 extends over 13 amino acids. This CDR3 reads CASSSAGFTEAFF. The CDR3 DNA follows: TGTGCCAGCAGCTCGGCGGGGTTCACTGAAGCTTTCTTT.

The V call is TRBV7-6, the J call TRBJ2-7; 11 bases fit TRBD2. Germline V lookup: CDR1 SGHVS, CDR2 FNYEAQ. The CDR3 is made up of 17 amino acids. Unmatched junction bases numbered 6, after V lost 1 base and J lost 1 base. Here the CDR3 DNA reads TGTGCCAGCAGCTTAGAATTAGCGGGAGGGGGGTCCTACGAGCAGTACTTC. Translated: CASSLELAGGGSYEQYF.

CDR3 DNA: TGTGCCAGCAACACCATGAACACTGAAGCTTTCTTT. The encoded protein is CASNTMNTEAFF. J is TRBJ1-1 and V is TRBV28; D is unresolved. The CDR3 has 12 residues. CDR1 MDHEN and CDR2 SYDVKM come from the germline V gene. V lost 7 bases and J lost 0, with 6 bases in between.

The chain has TRBV28 and TRBJ2-3; D call uncertain. V was clipped by 4 bases and J by 0 bases, with 5 bases between them. This CDR3 comprises 13 residues. Looked up from germline, CDR1 is MDHEN and CDR2 is SYDVKM. CDR3 bases: TGTGCCAGCAGTTCCTCTAGCACAGATACGCAGTATTTT. Protein product: CASSSSSTDTQYF.

This rearrangement joins TRBV11-1 to TRBJ1-1; no reliable D call. V was clipped by 3 bases and J by 3 bases, with 8 bases between them. CDR3 length: 13 residues. Germline CDR1 SGHAT, CDR2 FQDESV (reference sequence). The CDR3 sequence: CASSLEDYTEAFF. The CDR3 nucleotides are TGTGCCAGCAGCTTGGAGGACTACACTGAAGCTTTCTTT.

The V call is TRBV7-9, the J call TRBJ2-6; 7 bases are a match to TRBD1. The germline V gene has CDR1 SEHNR and CDR2 FQNEAQ (reference sequence). The length of the CDR3 is 17 residues. V dropped 1 base and J dropped 3; count of bases not matched to a gene: 6. The CDR3, as DNA: TGTGCCAGCAGCTTAGATTCAGGGGGAAGTGGGGCCAACGTCCTGACTTTC. Its protein is CASSLDSGGSGANVLTF. Combining the CDR3 with reference TRBV7-9 and TRBJ2-6 gives the whole variable domain DTGVSQNPRHKITKRGQNVTFRCDPISEHNRLYWYRQTLGQGPEFLTYFQNEAQLEKSRLLSDRFSAERPKGSFSTLEIQRTEQGDSAMYLCASSLDSGGSGANVLTFGAGSRLTVL.

V usage is TRBV4-2 and J usage is TRBJ2-5, with 10 bases lining up with TRBD2. The germline CDR1 and CDR2 sequences are LGHNA and YNFKEQ. The CDR3 has 18 amino acids. The junction had 16 bases not matched to a gene; V was cut back by 2 bases and J by 7 bases. CDR3 loop: CASSQLEGSAGGPPTQYF. CDR3 nucleotide sequence: TGTGCCAGCAGCCAACTAGAAGGGTCAGCGGGAGGGCCCCCGACCCAGTACTTC.

This sequence joins TRBV12-5 and TRBJ1-1, with 9 bases aligning to TRBD1. J gave up 2 bases and V 6 bases, and 4 bases lay outside the gene matches. From germline, CDR1 is LGHNT and CDR2 FRNRAP. The CDR3 is 14 amino acids. CDR3 nucleotides: TGTGCTAGTGGGACAGGGGGACAAAACACTGAAGCTTTCTTT. Translation: CASGTGGQNTEAFF.

The CDR3 spells CASSESGGNQPQHF. CDR3 DNA sequence: TGTGCCAGCAGTGAATCGGGGGGCAATCAGCCCCAGCATTTT. The chain joins TRBV6-1 to TRBJ1-5; possibly TRBD1 for D (5 bases). The CDR3 spans 14 residues. The ends were cut back, 2 bases at V and 2 bases at J, with 7 bases in the middle. Germline V CDR1 and CDR2: MNHNS, SASEGT.

The chain has TRBV6-5 and TRBJ2-1; D gene unclear. Per the germline V gene, CDR1 is MNHEY and CDR2 is SVGAGI. V lost 6 bases, J lost 9 bases, and 12 bases lay in between. The CDR3 totals 12 residues. The CDR3 region is CASRRISGEQFF. The DNA for the CDR3 is TGTGCCAGCAGGCGAATTTCCGGTGAGCAGTTCTTC.